The rows below give T cell receptor beta chains drawn from one sample of a study of T cell changes during pregnancy in multiple sclerosis. Method: immunoSEQ multiplex PCR; TCRdb's copy keeps in-frame clones and lacks some. The sample shows 39,000 or so clones, roughly 91% of them seen only once. The material sequenced was CD8+ T cells from peripheral blood mononuclear cells, taken in the first trimester of pregnancy. The receptor source for this set is a female donor with multiple sclerosis, enrolled in a pregnancy study. CDR3s include the opening cysteine and the closing phenylalanine or tryptophan. The D gene is left open where the match is weak. Clone sizes are given selectively: once, few, many, or a class where the clone is expanded.

>few|TRBV19|TRBJ1-5|TRBD1
TGTGCCAGTAAGAGCACAGGGGCGCGGGATCAGCCCCAGCATTTT
CASKSTGARDQPQHF
>NA|TRBV7-6|TRBJ2-1|TRBD2
TGTGCCAGCAGCTTACGTGGCGGGAGAACTGAATACAATGAGCAGTTCTTC
CASSLRGGRTEYNEQFF
>NA|TRBV9|TRBJ2-1|TRBD2
TGTGCCAGCAGCGTAGGGAGTAGCGGGATAGGTGGGTCAGGTGAGCAGTTCTTC
CASSVGSSGIGGSGEQFF
>NA|TRBV13|TRBJ2-1|NA
TGTGCCAGCAGCTTTACAGGGCCTGTCTACAATGAGCAGTTCTTC
CASSFTGPVYNEQFF
>NA|TRBV7-9|TRBJ2-1|TRBD2
TGTGCCAGCAGCGCCACCGGGAGGGGCGGGAGTTGGAATGAGCAGTTCTTC
CASSATGRGGSWNEQFF
>few|TRBV7-8|TRBJ1-2|TRBD1
TGTGCCAGCAGCACCTCGGTCAGGGACAGGCCATATGGCTACACCTTC
CASSTSVRDRPYGYTF
>NA|TRBV4-2|TRBJ1-2|NA
TGTGCCAGCAGCCAAGATATCGCAGACACGTTTAACTATGGCTACACCTTC
CASSQDIADTFNYGYTF
>NA|TRBV7-9|TRBJ1-4|NA
TGTGCCAGCAGCCCACCGGTCCCTAAGCCGACAACTAATGAAAAACTGTTTTTT
CASSPPVPKPTTNEKLFF
>NA|TRBV2|TRBJ1-5|TRBD1
TGTGCCAGCAGCGGAGCTCGGAACAGGGGAAGCAATCAGCCCCAGCATTTT
CASSGARNRGSNQPQHF
>NA|TRBV6-5|TRBJ2-2|TRBD2
TGTGCCAGCAGTTCAGCGGGGGGGCGAACCGGGGAGCTGTTTTTT
CASSSAGGRTGELFF
>NA|TRBV29-1|TRBJ2-7|NA
TGCAGCGTTGAACGAAGACAGCTAACCTACGAGCAGTACTTC
CSVERRQLTYEQYF
>NA|TRBV11-3|TRBJ2-2|TRBD1
TGTGCCAGCAGCCTGACAGGGCCCGGGGAGCTGTTTTTT
CASSLTGPGELFF
>NA|TRBV4-1|TRBJ2-7|TRBD2
TGCGCCAGCAGCCGAGAAGGGGGGGGACTAGCCTACGAGCAGTACTTC
CASSREGGGLAYEQYF
>NA|TRBV5-1|TRBJ2-3|NA
TGCGCCAGTTACAGTGGTCTTATTCACACAGATACGCAGTATTTT
CASYSGLIHTDTQYF
>NA|TRBV30|TRBJ2-5|NA
TGTGCCTGGAAAGGGGGTACGATAGGAGAGACCCAGTACTTC
CAWKGGTIGETQYF
>NA|TRBV10-3|TRBJ2-7|TRBD1
TGTGCCATCAGTGAAGGACAGGGCTACGAGCAGTACTTC
CAISEGQGYEQYF
>NA|TRBV13|TRBJ2-7|NA
TGTGCCAGCAGTGGCGGGCCGCGACTCCCCGAGCAGTACTTC
CASSGGPRLPEQYF
>NA|TRBV19|TRBJ2-7|TRBD2
TGTGCCAGTAGTAACTTCGGCGGGAGCGGCGAGCAGTACTTC
CASSNFGGSGEQYF
>NA|TRBV20-1|TRBJ1-2|TRBD1
TGCAGTGCGCGACAGGGCTATGGCTACACCTTC
CSARQGYGYTF
>NA|TRBV4-1|TRBJ2-7|TRBD1
TGCGCCAGCAGCCCGGGACAGTTTACCTACGAGCAGTACTTC
CASSPGQFTYEQYF
>NA|TRBV27|TRBJ2-2|NA
TGTGCCAGCAGTCCAACCTCACTAGCCCACACCGGGGAGCTGTTTTTT
CASSPTSLAHTGELFF
>NA|TRBV5-6|TRBJ2-1|TRBD1
TGTGCCAGCAGCGCAGAAGACAGGGGGTCCTACAATGAGCAGTTCTTC
CASSAEDRGSYNEQFF
>NA|TRBV4-1|TRBJ2-7|TRBD1
TGCGCCAGCAGCCTGAGACAGGGATCTCCCTACGAGCAGTACTTC
CASSLRQGSPYEQYF
>NA|TRBV15|TRBJ1-4|TRBD1
TGTGCCACCAGCAGAGGCCCACAGGGGGGGGATAATGAAAAACTGTTTTTT
CATSRGPQGGDNEKLFF
>NA|TRBV27|TRBJ2-1|NA
TGTGCCAGCAAAGGCGGGGTCCTATACAATGAGCAGTTCTTC
CASKGGVLYNEQFF
>NA|TRBV7-9|TRBJ2-3|TRBD2
TGTGCCAGCAGTCCTAATCGGGGGGGCACAGATACGCAGTATTTT
CASSPNRGGTDTQYF
>NA|TRBV21-1|TRBJ1-1|NA
TGTGCCAGCAGGAGAGGGGACAGGGCGAACACTGAAGCTTTCTTT
CASRRGDRANTEAFF
>NA|TRBV6-6|TRBJ1-1|NA
TGTGCCAGCAGCTTCGGCGGGGACACTGAAGCTTTCTTT
CASSFGGDTEAFF
>NA|TRBV5-4|TRBJ1-6|NA
TGTGCCAGCAGCATTGGACAGAACTATAATTCACCCCTCCACTTT
CASSIGQNYNSPLHF
>once|TRBV30|TRBJ1-4|NA
TGTGCCTGGAGTTATTTAGGGGAGGGGAATGAAAAACTGTTTTTT
CAWSYLGEGNEKLFF
>NA|TRBV27|TRBJ1-5|NA
TGTGCCAGCAGTCCGATACAAGGCGGGAGCAATCAGCCCCAGCATTTT
CASSPIQGGSNQPQHF
>NA|TRBV7-9|TRBJ1-1|NA
TGTGCCAGCAGCTTAAGGGGTAACACTGAAGCTTTCTTT
CASSLRGNTEAFF
>NA|TRBV18|TRBJ1-2|TRBD1
TGTGCCAGCTCCCCAGGGGGGTATGGCTATGGCTACACCTTC
CASSPGGYGYGYTF
>NA|TRBV2|TRBJ2-7|TRBD1
TGTGCCAGCAGGGAGGGGACAGGGCCCTACGAGCAGTACTTC
CASREGTGPYEQYF
>NA|TRBV5-1|TRBJ2-2|NA
TGCGCCAGCAGCTTGGAGGTAGCGGTGAACACCGGGGAGCTGTTTTTT
CASSLEVAVNTGELFF
>NA|TRBV11-2|TRBJ2-3|TRBD1
TGTGCCAGCAGCTTTCGGGACAGGGTCCCAGATACGCAGTATTTT
CASSFRDRVPDTQYF
>NA|TRBV19|TRBJ1-2|TRBD1
TGTGCCAGTAGTATACTAGGGACAGGGAGAAGTGGCTACACCTTC
CASSILGTGRSGYTF
>NA|TRBV6-4|TRBJ1-1|NA
TGTGCCAGCAGTGATCTCCCAGGGAACACTGAAGCTTTCTTT
CASSDLPGNTEAFF
>NA|TRBV5-5|TRBJ2-5|TRBD1
TGTGCCAGCAGCTTGGGTACAGGGGGCTCGGAGACCCAGTACTTC
CASSLGTGGSETQYF
>NA|TRBV7-9|TRBJ1-2|NA
TGTGCCAGCAGTTCAGGGGTTTTCGGCTACACCTTC
CASSSGVFGYTF
>NA|TRBV19|TRBJ1-5|NA
TGTGCCAGGAAACCCAGGGGCGGTCAGCCCCAGCATTTT
CARKPRGGQPQHF
>NA|TRBV27|TRBJ1-2|TRBD1
TGTGCCAGCAGGGTCGCCGGGACAGGGGACTATGGCTACACCTTC
CASRVAGTGDYGYTF
>NA|TRBV6-5|TRBJ2-7|NA
TGTGCCAGCAGGGTGGGACAATTTCCCTCCTACGAGCAGTACTTC
CASRVGQFPSYEQYF
>NA|TRBV11-2|TRBJ2-1|TRBD2
TGTGCCAGCAGCCCGCGGACTAGTGAGTTCGATGAGCAGTTCTTC
CASSPRTSEFDEQFF
>NA|TRBV4-3|TRBJ1-2|NA
TGCGCCAGCAGCCAAGGACAGAACTATGGCTACACCTTC
CASSQGQNYGYTF
>NA|TRBV5-1|TRBJ2-7|NA
TGCGCCAGCAGCCTCCGATACGGAGCGCTCTACGAGCAGTACTTC
CASSLRYGALYEQYF
>NA|TRBV5-6|TRBJ2-7|TRBD1
TGTGCCAGCAGCCAGGGACAGTACTACGAGCAGTACTTC
CASSQGQYYEQYF
>NA|TRBV7-8|TRBJ1-2|TRBD1
TGTGCCAGCAGCAACGGACAGGGAGGGGTAGCTAACTATGGCTACACCTTC
CASSNGQGGVANYGYTF
>NA|TRBV7-2|TRBJ2-1|NA
TGTGCCAGCAGCTCCCCGCTACAGGGTACGTACAATGAGCAGTTCTTC
CASSSPLQGTYNEQFF